This T cell receptor beta chain was profiled in a study of blood T cell repertoires in COVID-19. Everyone who took part was roughly 18 to 100 years old, and they came from about 25 US areas. Recovered participants had two consecutive negative NP/OP PCR tests, healthcare professional clearance, or symptom resolution. Assay used: immunoSEQ multiplex PCR; TCRdb lists only in-frame clones, some missing. The table lists approximately 470,000 clones, 87% of them singletons, with under 0.85% in the top ten. The CDR3 has 14 residues. Deletions cut 3 bases from V and 3 bases from J, with 12 bases between. Looked up from germline, CDR1 is SGHRS and CDR2 is YFSETQ.

This rearrangement joins TRBV5-1 to TRBJ1-1; D possibly corresponds to TRBD1 (5 bases). The sample taken for sequencing was PBMCs or T cells enriched from blood (not recorded which). The sequence was collected from a young woman who had recovered from COVID-19. The CDR3 region has the DNA TGCGCCAGCAGCTCCCTGGGGGGGGACACTGAAGCTTTCTTT. Protein product: CASSSLGGDTEAFF.